Sequencing of this TCR beta chain was carried out in a study of T cells after posttransplantation cyclophosphamide. The study, taken as a whole, reports: Recipient CMV seropositivity and CMV reactivation strongly tracked TRB clonality. Tissue-infiltrating T cells from skin or gut overlapped little with blood T cells. Later blood repertoires were often dominated by clones from the donor CD8+ memory compartment.

The data were produced by immunoSEQ multiplex PCR, yet TCRdb's version contains in-frame clones alone and is incomplete. The repertoire has tens of thousands of clones, none seen only once; the ten largest take approximately 5%. This clone occurred many times. The antigen is not known. Germline CDR1 SGHKS, CDR2 YYEKEE (reference sequence). Trimming shortened V by 4 bases and J by 4 bases, and 14 bases separated the two germline ends. The CDR3 has 14 residues. The sequenced sample consisted of PBMCs. The receptor was isolated from a woman in her forties or fifties in good health and a related stem cell transplant donor. This rearrangement joins TRBV5-5 to TRBJ1-2; weak D call: TRBD1 (6 bases). CDR3 sequence reads: CASSPDRAFYGYTF. DNA of the CDR3: TGTGCCAGCAGCCCGGACAGAGCCTTCTATGGCTACACCTTC.